Shown below are 5 T cell receptor beta chains from a single sample sequenced in a study of blood T cell repertoires in COVID-19. Libraries were prepared by immunoSEQ multiplex PCR; TCRdb keeps only in-frame clonotypes and omits some of them. Of about 150,000 clones listed, 70% to 90% are singletons. Specimen: peripheral blood. These receptors were obtained from a man in his fifties or sixties with active or convalescent COVID-19.

This chain uses TRBV5-1 with TRBJ1-2; D is unclear. V was trimmed by 0 bases and J by 5 bases, leaving 11 bases between them. The length of the CDR3 is 14 residues. CDR1 and CDR2 (germline): SGHRS, YFSETQ. CDR3 sequence reads: CASSLAAGPYGYTF. CDR3 sequence (DNA): TGCGCCAGCAGCTTGGCCGCGGGCCCATATGGCTACACCTTC.

This clone was seen a single time. The rearrangement joins TRBV18 to TRBJ1-2, with a tentative D call TRBD1 (6 bases). V gave up 4 bases and J gave up 8 bases, with 14 bases separating them. The CDR3 spans 13 residues. Germline V lookup: CDR1 KGHSH, CDR2 LQKENI. CDR3 region: CASSLTGTNGYTF. As DNA, the CDR3 is TGTGCCAGCTCACTCACAGGGACGAACGGCTACACCTTC.

This chain links TRBV29-1 with TRBJ1-6; D call uncertain. The V end was cut by 7 bases, the J end by 8 bases, with 15 bases between. The V gene's germline CDR1 is SQVTM and CDR2 ANQGSEA. The CDR3 is 13 residues long. CDR3 region: CSAQVGGDSPLHF. The CDR3 nucleotides read TGCAGCGCCCAAGTCGGTGGAGATTCACCCCTCCACTTT.

By share, this clone counts as medium-sized (0.01 to 0.1%). The rearrangement uses TRBV19 and TRBJ2-7; TRBD1 aligns across 8 bases. The CDR3 consists of 15 residues. Germline V gene sequence: CDR1 LNHDA, CDR2 SQIVND (reference sequence). V shed 5 bases and J 4 bases; nucleotides not matched to a gene: 10. The CDR3 here is CASSPRIGTGYEQYF. The CDR3 DNA is TGTGCCAGTAGTCCCCGTATTGGGACAGGTTACGAGCAGTACTTC.

Only one count was recorded for this clone. The chain employs TRBV28 and TRBJ2-3; TRBD2 aligns across 11 bases. There are 14 residues in the CDR3. Germline CDR1 is MDHEN and CDR2 is SYDVKM. The V gene end was trimmed by 6 bases and the J gene end by 4 bases; junction bases not matched to a gene: 3. CDR3 nucleotides: TGTGCCAGCAGACTAGCGGGAGCCCCAGATACGCAGTATTTT. Residues: CASRLAGAPDTQYF.